Reported below is one T cell receptor beta chain. The sample is drawn from a study of blood T cell repertoires in COVID-19. Trimming took off 5 bases at V and 2 bases at J, with 9 bases between the two ends. The CDR3 is 12 amino acids. Germline assignment: CDR1 SQVTM and CDR2 ANQGSEA. Using immunoSEQ multiplex PCR, the repertoire was profiled, and TCRdb retains in-frame clones only, with some absent. This table has around 250,000 clones, roughly 85% appearing once. The specimen sequenced was PBMCs or T cells enriched from blood (not recorded which). The chain has TRBV29-1 and TRBJ1-1; the D gene is possibly TRBD1 (5 bases). The source is a man in his forties who had been exposed to COVID-19. The chain's CDR3 is CSVRGHNTEAFF. In DNA, the CDR3 is TGCAGCGTTAGGGGTCACAACACTGAAGCTTTCTTT.